The rows below give T cell receptor beta chains drawn from one sample of a study of blood T cell repertoires in COVID-19. Data came from immunoSEQ multiplex PCR; TCRdb stores just in-frame clones and leaves some out. The sample yields 90,000 to 100,000 clones, around nine tenths seen once. The sample consisted of peripheral blood. All receptors come from a man aged 45-60 years with acute or convalescent COVID-19. Each CDR3 is given with its conserved first and last residue. A D gene is named only where the DNA matches it firmly. Clone size is not always given. Where it is, it says once, few, many or a class for expanded clones.

>TRBJ2-5|TRBD2|TRBV7-9|.
TGTGCCAGCAGCCCTAAGCGGGAGACGCCAGAGACCCAGTACTTC
CASSPKRETPETQYF
>TRBJ1-2|TRBD1|TRBV28|.
TGTGCCGTTGGACAGGAACTCTATGGCTACACCTTC
CAVGQELYGYTF
>TRBJ2-1|TRBD2|TRBV9|.
TGTGCCAGCAGCGTCGGGACTAGCGGGAGTGGTGAGCAGTTCTTC
CASSVGTSGSGEQFF
>TRBJ2-7|TRBD2|TRBV7-9|.
TGTGCCAGCAGCTTAATCCTAGCGGGGAACTACGAGCAGTACTTC
CASSLILAGNYEQYF
>TRBJ2-7|.|TRBV6-6|.
TGTGCCAGCAGTCCCCTTGGCCAGGCGCGCGAGCAGTACTTC
CASSPLGQAREQYF
>TRBJ1-1|.|TRBV5-1|few
TGCGCCAGCAGCTCCCGTGGGGGAGGGTCAAACACTGAAGCTTTCTTT
CASSSRGGGSNTEAFF
>TRBJ2-3|.|TRBV3-1/TRBV3-2|.
TGTGCCAGCAGCCAAGTGGGGGCGGGAGATACGCAGTATTTT
CASSQVGAGDTQYF
>TRBJ2-7|TRBD1|TRBV2|.
TGTGCCAGCAGGCTACAGGGGGGATCGGACGAGCAGTACTTC
CASRLQGGSDEQYF
>TRBJ2-1|TRBD2|TRBV6-5|once
TGTGCCAGCAGGACTAGCGGAAACAATGAGCAGTTCTTC
CASRTSGNNEQFF
>TRBJ2-2|.|TRBV14|few
TGTGCCAGCAGCCAGGGCAGGTACACCGGGGAGCTGTTTTTT
CASSQGRYTGELFF
>TRBJ2-5|.|TRBV2|.
TGTGCCAGCAGTGAACAGCTAGGCCAAGAGACCCAGTACTTC
CASSEQLGQETQYF
>TRBJ2-2|.|TRBV6-5|.
TGTGCCAGCAGTTGGAGTCGAGCGGCGAACACCGGGGAGCTGTTTTTT
CASSWSRAANTGELFF
>TRBJ2-1|.|TRBV6-5|.
TGTGCCACACCGAAGGGACACTACAATGAGCAGTTCTTC
CATPKGHYNEQFF
>TRBJ1-1|TRBD1|TRBV3-1/TRBV3-2|.
TGTGCCAGCAGCCCCTACGGGACAGGGGGCTTTCGGGGCCCTGAAGCTTTCTTT
CASSPYGTGGFRGPEAFF
>TRBJ1-2|.|TRBV12-3/TRBV12-4|.
TGTGCCAGCAGGCCAGGGCTTGGTGGCTACACCTTC
CASRPGLGGYTF
>TRBJ2-3|TRBD2|TRBV5-1|.
TGCGCCAGCAGCAAAGGGACTAGCGGGAGGACAGATACGCAGTATTTT
CASSKGTSGRTDTQYF
>TRBJ1-4|.|TRBV2|once
TGTGCCAGCAGTGGGGTAGAGGGGAGACAGGCTGGAAAACTGTTTTTT
CASSGVEGRQAGKLFF
>TRBJ2-7|TRBD1|TRBV5-1|few
TGCGCCAGCAGCTCCGGGGACAGGGTCGGGGAGGCCCCCCGACACGAGCAGTACTTC
CASSSGDRVGEAPRHEQYF
>TRBJ2-1|.|TRBV5-1|.
TGCGCCAGCAGCTTGCTGCGGGATGAGCAGTTCTTC
CASSLLRDEQFF
>TRBJ2-1|TRBD2|TRBV24-1|.
TGTGCCACCAGTGATGGGAGGGTTGAGCAGTTCTTC
CATSDGRVEQFF
>TRBJ2-3|.|TRBV9|.
TGTGCCAGCAGCGTAGTACTTAGCACAGATACGCAGTATTTT
CASSVVLSTDTQYF
>TRBJ2-3|TRBD1|TRBV29-1|.
TGCAGCGCGTCCACAGGGGGAGGTCGCACAGATACGCAGTATTTT
CSASTGGGRTDTQYF
>TRBJ2-3|.|TRBV27|.
TGTGCCAGCAGTTTACGGGAGCCGACCACAGATACGCAGTATTTT
CASSLREPTTDTQYF
>TRBJ2-2|TRBD2|TRBV5-5|.
TGTGCCAGCAGTTGGACTAGCGGGAGGAGCACCGGGGAGCTGTTTTTT
CASSWTSGRSTGELFF
>TRBJ2-1|TRBD2|TRBV5-1|once
TGCGCCAGCAGCCGGACTAGCGGGGGTTCCTACAATGAGCAGTTCTTC
CASSRTSGGSYNEQFF
>TRBJ1-1|.|TRBV19|.
TGTGCCAGTAGTCTAACAGGGTATGCTGAAGCTTTCTTT
CASSLTGYAEAFF
>TRBJ1-2|TRBD1|TRBV24-1|.
TGTGCCACCAGTGATGGGACAGCTAACTATGGCTACACCTTC
CATSDGTANYGYTF
>TRBJ2-7|.|TRBV5-1|.
TGCGCCAGCAGCTTGAACCCTCTTGCTACGGGTTCCTACGAGCAGTACTTC
CASSLNPLATGSYEQYF
>TRBJ2-5|TRBD2|TRBV27|.
TGTGCCAGCAGTTCCCCTAGCGGAAGCCAAGAGACCCAGTACTTC
CASSSPSGSQETQYF
>TRBJ2-1|TRBD2|TRBV5-1|.
TGCGCCAGCAGACCACTAGCGGGGGCAAACAATGAGCAGTTCTTC
CASRPLAGANNEQFF
>TRBJ1-2|TRBD1|TRBV2|few
TGTGCCAGCAGTCGGACAGGCGTCTATGGCTACACCTTC
CASSRTGVYGYTF
>TRBJ1-1|TRBD1|TRBV5-6|.
TGTGCCAGCAGCTGGGACAGGGGGAACACTGAAGCTTTCTTT
CASSWDRGNTEAFF
>TRBJ2-7|TRBD2|TRBV5-6|once
TGTGCCAGCAGCTTGCCTAGCGGGAGGGTGTCCCTCGAGCAGTACTTC
CASSLPSGRVSLEQYF
>TRBJ1-3|TRBD1|TRBV5-1|few
TGCGCCAGCAGCGCGACGGACAGGGCCGGAAACACCATATATTTT
CASSATDRAGNTIYF
>TRBJ2-1|TRBD1|TRBV5-4|.
TGTGCCAGCAGCTTACCGGGACAGGGATACAATGAGCAGTTCTTC
CASSLPGQGYNEQFF
>TRBJ2-3|.|TRBV7-2|once
TGTGCCAGCAGCTTAGGGGGACTCAACACAGATACGCAGTATTTT
CASSLGGLNTDTQYF
>TRBJ2-7|TRBD1|TRBV6-6|.
TGTGCCAGCAGTTCCGATAGGACAGGCGCCTACGAGCAGTACTTC
CASSSDRTGAYEQYF
>TRBJ2-3|TRBD2|TRBV9|.
TGTGCCAGCAGCGAACGTCCTTGGCGGGAGGGCCCAGATACGCAGTATTTT
CASSERPWREGPDTQYF
>TRBJ2-7|TRBD2|TRBV13|.
TGTGCCAGCAGCGCCACTAGCGCCCCCCTCTACGAGCAGTACTTC
CASSATSAPLYEQYF
>TRBJ2-3|.|TRBV6-2/TRBV6-3|.
TGTGCCAGCAGTTACTCTGCCGGTACGCAGTATTTT
CASSYSAGTQYF
>TRBJ1-3|TRBD1|TRBV5-1|.
TGCGCCAGCAGCAAAACGACAGGGCATTCTGGAAACACCATATATTTT
CASSKTTGHSGNTIYF
>TRBJ1-3|.|TRBV29-1|.
TGCAGCGTTGACTCGGGAGCTGGAAACACCATATATTTT
CSVDSGAGNTIYF
>TRBJ2-7|TRBD2|TRBV6-2/TRBV6-3|.
TGTGCCAGCAGTTACTTGAGAACTAGCGGAGACGAGCAGTACTTC
CASSYLRTSGDEQYF
>TRBJ1-2|TRBD1|TRBV5-8|.
TGTGCCAGCAGCATTGACAGGGGGCTGGCTGGCTACACCTTC
CASSIDRGLAGYTF
>TRBJ2-3|.|TRBV5-1|.
TGCGCCAGCAGCCCCCTAACGATCACAGATACGCAGTATTTT
CASSPLTITDTQYF